This TCR beta chain was documented in a study of Graves' ophthalmopathy and Graves' hyperthyroidism. Scientists amplified the TCR beta CDR3 regions from RNA transcripts. The library came from an HTBI-primed first-round RT-PCR and a second-round multiplex PCR. One entry per CDR3 protein results from TCRdb running MiXCR on the multiplex PCR reads. Among 500,000 to 600,000 distinct CDR3 sequences listed, less than 40% were seen once. V was pared by 4 bases and J by 7 bases, with 20 bases between. This CDR3 contains 14 residues. Germline-derived CDR1 and CDR2 are SQVTM and ANQGSEA. The chain recombines TRBV29-1 with TRBJ2-7; TRBD1 or TRBD2 may be the D gene (5 bases each). Sample: peripheral blood or thyroid tissue (not recorded which). The sequence came from an adult man with Graves' hyperthyroidism. This CDR3 is CSVVDVGTINEQYF. For the CDR3, the DNA is TGCAGCGTTGTGGATGTCGGGACGATCAATGAGCAGTACTTC.